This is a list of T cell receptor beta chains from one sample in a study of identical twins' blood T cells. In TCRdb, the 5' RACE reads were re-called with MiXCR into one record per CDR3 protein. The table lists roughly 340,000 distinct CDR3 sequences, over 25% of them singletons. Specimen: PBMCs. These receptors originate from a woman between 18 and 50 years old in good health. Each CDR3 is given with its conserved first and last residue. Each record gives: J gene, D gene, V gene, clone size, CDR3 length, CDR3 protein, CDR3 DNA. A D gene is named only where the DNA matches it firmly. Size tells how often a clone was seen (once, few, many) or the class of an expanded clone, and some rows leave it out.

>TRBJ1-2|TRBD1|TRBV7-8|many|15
CASSSWLSGGYGYTF
TGTGCCAGCAGCTCTTGGTTATCAGGGGGGTATGGCTACACCTTC
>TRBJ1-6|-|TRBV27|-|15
CASSWAGTSNSPLHF
TGTGCCAGCAGTTGGGCCGGGACATCGAATTCACCCCTCCACTTT
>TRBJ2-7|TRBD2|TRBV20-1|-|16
CSARDLAGESSYEQYF
TGCAGTGCTAGAGATCTAGCGGGGGAGAGCTCCTACGAGCAGTACTTC
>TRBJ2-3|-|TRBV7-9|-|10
CASSLKAQYF
TGTGCCAGCAGCTTGAAGGCTCAGTATTTT
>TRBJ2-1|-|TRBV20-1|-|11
CSARVEDEQFF
TGCAGTGCTAGAGTAGAGGATGAGCAGTTCTTC
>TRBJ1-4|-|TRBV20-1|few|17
CSASFFPRGSTNEKLFF
TGCAGTGCTAGCTTTTTCCCCCGGGGATCAACTAATGAAAAACTGTTTTTT
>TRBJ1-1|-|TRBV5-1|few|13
CASSLIQSSEAFF
TGCGCCAGCAGCTTGATCCAGTCAAGTGAAGCTTTCTTT
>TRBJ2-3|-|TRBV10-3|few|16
CAISEEGLGGADTQYF
TGTGCCATCAGTGAGGAAGGCCTCGGAGGGGCAGATACGCAGTATTTT
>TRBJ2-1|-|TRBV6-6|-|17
CASSYSMVALSYNEQFF
TGTGCCAGCAGTTACTCGATGGTGGCCCTTTCCTACAATGAGCAGTTCTTC
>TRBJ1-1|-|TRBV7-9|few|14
CASSLEGMDTEAFF
TGTGCCAGCAGCTTAGAAGGCATGGACACTGAAGCTTTCTTT
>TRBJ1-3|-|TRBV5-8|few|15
CASSLGTASGNTIYF
TGTGCCAGCAGCTTGGGGACCGCCTCTGGAAACACCATATATTTT
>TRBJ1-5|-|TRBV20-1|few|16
CSAPDQGGGANQPQHF
TGCAGTGCCCCTGACCAGGGCGGGGGAGCCAATCAGCCCCAGCATTTT
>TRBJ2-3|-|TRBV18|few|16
CASSPQGWDGTDTQYF
TGTGCCAGCTCACCACAGGGCTGGGACGGCACAGATACGCAGTATTTT
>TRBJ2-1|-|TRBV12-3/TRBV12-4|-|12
CASSSSGTEQFF
TGTGCCAGCAGTTCAAGTGGCACTGAGCAGTTCTTC
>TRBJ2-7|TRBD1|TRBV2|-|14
CASSEVGTGSEQYF
TGTGCCAGCAGTGAAGTCGGGACAGGGTCCGAGCAGTACTTC
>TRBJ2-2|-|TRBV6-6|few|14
CASSYGGGPGELFF
TGTGCCAGCAGTTACGGGGGGGGCCCCGGGGAGCTGTTTTTT
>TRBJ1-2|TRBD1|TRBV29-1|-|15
CSVLLPGQASYGYTF
TGCAGCGTCCTACTACCGGGACAGGCTTCATATGGCTACACCTTC
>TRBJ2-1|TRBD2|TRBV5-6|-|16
CASSLSGTSGRNEQFF
TGTGCCAGCAGCTTAAGTGGAACTAGCGGGAGGAATGAGCAGTTCTTC
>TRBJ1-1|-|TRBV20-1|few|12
CSAQATNTEAFF
TGCAGTGCTCAAGCCACGAACACTGAAGCTTTCTTT
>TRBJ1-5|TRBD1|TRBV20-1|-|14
CSARGRQGSQPQHF
TGCAGTGCTAGAGGAAGACAGGGGAGTCAGCCCCAGCATTTT
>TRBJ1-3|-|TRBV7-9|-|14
CASSLVSSGNAIYF
TGTGCCAGCAGCTTAGTAAGCTCTGGAAACGCCATATATTTT
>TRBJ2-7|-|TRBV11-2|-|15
CASSPQRLGTYEQYF
TGTGCCAGCAGTCCCCAAAGACTCGGGACCTACGAGCAGTACTTC